The rows below give T cell receptor beta chains drawn from one sample of a study of CD4+ T cells in melanoma. Assay used: immunoSEQ multiplex PCR; TCRdb lists only in-frame clones, some missing. This sample has roughly 10,000 clones, with roughly two thirds found just once. Material: cells from a culture (not recorded whether cultured in vitro). The receptors derive from a human donor with melanoma. Both conserved end residues are part of each CDR3. D genes are given only for firm matches. Clone sizes are given selectively: once, few, many, or a class where the clone is expanded.

J gene,clone size,D gene,V gene,CDR3 DNA,CDR3 protein
TRBJ2-3,NA,NA,TRBV5-8,TGTGCCAGCAGCCTAGGACAGCGTACTAGCACAGATACGCAGTATTTT,CASSLGQRTSTDTQYF
TRBJ1-6,few,NA,TRBV2,TGTGCCAGCAGACAGTACGATAATTCACCCCTCCACTTT,CASRQYDNSPLHF
TRBJ2-7,once,TRBD2,TRBV5-1,TGCGCCAGCAGCTACGGACTAGCGGGCGGCGAGCAGTACTTC,CASSYGLAGGEQYF
TRBJ1-2,few,TRBD1,TRBV5-1,TGCGCCAGCAGCCCCGGGACAGGGAGGGGAGACGATGGCTACACCTTC,CASSPGTGRGDDGYTF
TRBJ1-1,NA,NA,TRBV19,TGTGCCAGCCGGGGACCGTCAGTGAACACTGAAGCTTTCTTT,CASRGPSVNTEAFF
TRBJ1-5,once,NA,TRBV6-5,TGTGCCAGCAGAAAACAGGGTGGGAGCAATCAGCCCCAGCATTTT,CASRKQGGSNQPQHF
TRBJ1-6,NA,NA,TRBV14,TGTGCCAGCAGCTCACAGGGTTTGAATTCACCCCTCCACTTT,CASSSQGLNSPLHF
TRBJ1-2,few,NA,TRBV2,TGTGCCAGCAGTGGTGAGGTTTCCTATGGCTACACCTTC,CASSGEVSYGYTF
TRBJ2-5,NA,TRBD2,TRBV7-9,TGTGCCAGCAGCTTATGGCGGGGGGGTCAAGAGACCCAGTACTTC,CASSLWRGGQETQYF
TRBJ1-1,NA,NA,TRBV5-1,TGCGCCAGCAGCGGGGGCGCGGGAGAGGCTGAAGCTTTCTTT,CASSGGAGEAEAFF
TRBJ1-2,NA,NA,TRBV19,TGTGCCAGTAGTATTCGCGGTTTTGAGCTTGGCTACACCTTC,CASSIRGFELGYTF
TRBJ1-1,large,TRBD1,TRBV18,TGTGCCAGCTCACCGGGACAGGGTCCCTCCACTGAAGCTTTCTTT,CASSPGQGPSTEAFF
TRBJ2-3,NA,NA,TRBV7-9,TGTGCCAGCAGCTTTCCCGTTGGGGGGCTGGATACGCAGTATTTT,CASSFPVGGLDTQYF
TRBJ2-5,NA,NA,TRBV30,TGTCTCCAAGAGACCCAGTACTTC,CLQETQYF
TRBJ2-1,NA,TRBD2,TRBV5-1,TGCGCCAGCCGTTTAGCGGGGCGAAACAATGAGCAGTTCTTC,CASRLAGRNNEQFF
TRBJ1-1,once,NA,TRBV5-1,TGCGCCAGCAGCTTCCTGGGGGGCGACACTGAAGCTTTCTTT,CASSFLGGDTEAFF
TRBJ2-7,NA,TRBD2,TRBV2,TGTGCCAGCCTATCGGGGGGACGCTACGAGCAGTACTTC,CASLSGGRYEQYF